One sample yielded the 7 T cell receptor beta chains listed below, sequenced in a study of regulatory T cells in long-lasting Graves disease. Building of the TCR beta libraries involved iRepertoire HTBI primers and Arm-PCR of CDR3 regions. TCRdb independently ran MiXCR on the multiplex PCR reads; one entry per CDR3 protein. The table includes fewer than 650,000 distinct CDR3 sequences, around 15% detected once. Time point noted: newly diagnosed GD, antithyroid drugs for less than 3 months. The TCR library was made from RNA extracted from PBMCs. Another study also made use of these data, one on T cells in Graves' hyperthyroidism and ophthalmopathy.

Material: peripheral blood mononuclear cells (PBMCs), obtained at new diagnosis, from a patient treated with antithyroid drugs. These receptors originate from a woman younger than 45 with Graves disease.

This clonotype showed up just a few times. The chain is built from TRBV19 and TRBJ2-7, with a tentative D call TRBD1 (5 bases). With 1 base removed from V and 5 bases from J, the gap between germline ends came to 6 bases. The CDR3 has 12 amino acids. The germline V gene has CDR1 LNHDA and CDR2 SQIVND (reference sequence). CDR3 in amino acids: CASSIAGNEQYF. Here the CDR3 DNA reads TGTGCCAGTAGTATAGCAGGGAACGAGCAGTACTTC.

There are many counts of this clonotype. This chain uses TRBV15 with TRBJ1-2; a possible D gene is TRBD1 (5 bases). The V end was cut by 0 bases, the J end by 8 bases, with 16 bases between. Germline CDR1 and CDR2: LNHNV and YYDKDF (reference sequence). CDR3 length: 15 amino acids. The CDR3 spells CATSRDPANKGGYTF. CDR3 coding DNA: TGTGCCACCAGCAGAGACCCAGCGAACAAGGGGGGCTACACCTTC.

This clonotype was observed at least ten times. This rearrangement joins TRBV28 to TRBJ1-1; tentatively, D is TRBD1 (5 bases). Germline assignment: CDR1 MDHEN and CDR2 SYDVKM. The CDR3 is made up of 15 amino acids. Trimming cost V 3 bases and J 0 bases, with 11 bases left between them. Here the CDR3 reads CASSFVGRMNTEAFF. As DNA, the CDR3 is TGTGCCAGCAGTTTTGTGGGACGGATGAACACTGAAGCTTTCTTT.

This clonotype was found many times. The J gene is TRBJ1-1, the V gene TRBV9; D gene ambiguous. V was cut by 4 bases and J by 2 bases, with 15 bases left in between. Germline CDR1 and CDR2: SGDLS and YYNGEE. The CDR3 totals 15 residues. The DNA of the CDR3 is TGTGCCAGCAGCCCAAGAGGCAGGCTTAACACTGAAGCTTTCTTT. Amino acid sequence: CASSPRGRLNTEAFF.

The chain links TRBV6-2 or TRBV6-3 to TRBJ2-7; a weak D match, TRBD1 (6 bases). Germline V lookup: CDR1 MNHEY, CDR2 SVGEGT. The CDR3 covers 13 residues. The V and J ends lost 7 bases and 7 bases respectively, with 17 bases between them. The CDR3 is CASTLIPGTEQYF. CDR3 in DNA: TGTGCCAGCACTTTAATACCGGGGACAGAGCAGTACTTC.

This clonotype was seen many times. The chain recombines TRBV20-1 with TRBJ2-7; weak D call: TRBD1 (5 bases). The CDR3 covers 11 residues. Germline values: CDR1 DFQATT, CDR2 SNEGSKA (reference sequence). Trimming left V 3 bases short and J 6 bases short, with 9 bases between. CDR3 in amino acids: CSARQGSEQYF. The CDR3 DNA is TGCAGTGCTAGGCAGGGATCCGAGCAGTACTTC.

The chain employs TRBV29-1 and TRBJ1-5, with 11 bases that match TRBD1. The CDR3 extends over 20 amino acids. V lost 8 bases to trimming and J lost 0 bases; unmatched junction nucleotides: 21. The germline gives CDR1 SQVTM, CDR2 ANQGSEA. The CDR3, as DNA: TGCAGCCCCACACCTCCGGCCGGGACAGGGGGGGGAAATAGCAATCAGCCCCAGCATTTT. Amino acid sequence: CSPTPPAGTGGGNSNQPQHF.